This TCR beta chain came from a study of blood T cells in healthy people across ages. As for the study in general: Template switching recovered approximately one barcoded beta molecule for every two T cells.

The J segment lost 7 bases and the V segment lost 7 bases, leaving 10 bases of the junction unmatched. The CDR3 runs to 14 residues. Together with a sample-barcoded 5' primer, a J-beta primer mix was included in a second PCR lasting roughly 6 to 12 cycles. One entry per CDR3 protein, called by TCRdb with MiXCR from the 5' RACE reads. The table records about 1,500,000 distinct CDR3 sequences, roughly 40% of them present only once. The sample consisted of blood. The chain couples TRBV12-3 or TRBV12-4 to TRBJ2-3; 8 nucleotides match TRBD2. This sequence originates from a woman between 18 and 29 years old in good health. CDR3 sequence reads: CASTAGGRLYTQYF. As DNA, the CDR3 is TGTGCCAGCACCGCCGGCGGGAGGTTGTATACGCAGTATTTT.